These 27 T cell receptor beta chains were sequenced from one sample in a study of cytomegalovirus exposure and HLA in healthy donors. Sequencing used immunoSEQ multiplex PCR; TCRdb keeps in-frame clones, though not all of them. The data hold 250,000 to 400,000 clones, with nearly 90% observed a single time. Sequencing was performed on PBMCs. The receptors here all came from a man aged 25 to 40 in good health and CMV-seronegative.

V and J are TRBV7-2 and TRBJ1-6, with 7 bases lining up with TRBD1. The junction had 11 bases not matched to a gene; V was cut back by 3 bases and J by 12 bases. The CDR3 extends over 15 amino acids. Germline lookup yields CDR1 SGHTA and CDR2 FQGNSA. The CDR3 coding sequence is TGTGCCAGCAGCTTGAACGCCAGGGGGTTTAGACCCCTCCACTTT. This sequence encodes CASSLNARGFRPLHF.

V and J are TRBV7-9 and TRBJ2-7, with D unclear. The CDR3 length is 14 residues. V was cut by 0 bases and J by 2 bases, with 8 bases left in between. Germline values: CDR1 SEHNR, CDR2 FQNEAQ (reference sequence). In nucleotides, the CDR3 is TGTGCCAGCAGCTTAGCGAGGCACCCCTACGAGCAGTACTTC. It yields the protein CASSLARHPYEQYF.

The chain uses TRBV29-1 and TRBJ2-7; D is ambiguous. The CDR3 is 13 amino acids. The V and J ends lost 4 bases and 0 bases respectively, with 10 bases between them. Germline lookup yields CDR1 SQVTM and CDR2 ANQGSEA. The CDR3 loop reads CSVVSVHSYEQYF. The CDR3 DNA follows: TGCAGCGTTGTGTCAGTCCACTCCTACGAGCAGTACTTC.

The rearrangement uses TRBV9 and TRBJ2-1, with TRBD1 matching 12 bases. V dropped 0 bases and J dropped 4; count of bases not matched to a gene: 2. The length of the CDR3 is 16 residues. CDR1 and CDR2 from the germline V gene are SGDLS and YYNGEE. As DNA, the CDR3 is TGTGCCAGCAGCGTAGGGGGACAGGGGGCTTACAATGAGCAGTTCTTC. It codes for CASSVGGQGAYNEQFF.

V and J are TRBV5-1 and TRBJ1-1, with 10 bases aligning to TRBD1. Germline CDR1 is SGHRS and CDR2 is YFSETQ. The CDR3 is 16 amino acids. The V and J ends lost 2 bases and 1 base, in that order; junction bases with no gene match: 5. The CDR3 sequence is CASSLGTGAPNTEAFF. The CDR3, as DNA: TGCGCCAGCAGCTTAGGGACAGGGGCCCCGAACACTGAAGCTTTCTTT. The complete variable domain, with remaining parts taken from reference TRBV5-1 and TRBJ1-1, reads KAGVTQTPRYLIKTRGQQVTLSCSPISGHRSVSWYQQTPGQGLQFLFEYFSETQRNKGNFPGRFSGRQFSNSRSEMNVSTLELGDSALYLCASSLGTGAPNTEAFFGQGTRLTVV.

This clone was seen only once. The V and J genes are TRBV5-6 and TRBJ2-2; TRBD2 matches 9 bases. The CDR3 is made up of 16 amino acids. V dropped 5 bases and J dropped 2; count of bases not matched to a gene: 7. Germline V gives CDR1 SGHDT, CDR2 YYEEEE. The CDR3 DNA follows: TGTGCCAGCAGTATACTAGCGGGCCTTAACACCGGGGAGCTGTTTTTT. Its translation: CASSILAGLNTGELFF.

This clone appeared a few times. The rearrangement links TRBV6-6 to TRBJ1-2; 8 bases line up with TRBD1. The CDR3 extends over 12 amino acids. Germline V gene sequence: CDR1 MNHNY, CDR2 SVGAGI (reference sequence). V lost 6 bases to trimming and J lost 8 bases; unmatched junction nucleotides: 5. The CDR3 bases are TGTGCCAGCAGGCAACAGGGGGTGGGCTACACCTTC. Its protein is CASRQQGVGYTF.

This rearrangement joins TRBV5-6 to TRBJ1-2; tentative D call: TRBD1 (5 bases). V gave up 4 bases and J gave up 2 bases, with 15 bases separating them. The CDR3 has 15 residues. Per germline, CDR1 SGHDT and CDR2 YYEEEE. The CDR3 DNA follows: TGTGCCAGCAGCCCTTGGGCGGGGGGAAACTATGGCTACACCTTC. Protein sequence: CASSPWAGGNYGYTF.

This chain connects TRBV6-5 to TRBJ2-7; a possible D gene is TRBD1 (6 bases). CDR3 size: 15 residues. The germline CDR1 and CDR2 sequences are MNHEY and SVGAGI. Trimming cost V 2 bases and J 2 bases, with 13 bases left between them. The CDR3 loop is CASSYRGQRTYEQYF. As DNA, the CDR3 is TGTGCCAGCAGTTACAGAGGACAGAGAACCTACGAGCAGTACTTC.

This chain joins TRBV27 and TRBJ2-1; TRBD2 matches 13 bases. The length of the CDR3 is 15 residues. Germline V gives CDR1 MNHEY, CDR2 SMNVEV (reference sequence). Unmatched junction bases numbered 3, after V lost 7 bases and J lost 3 bases. CDR3 loop: CASTGLAGYYNEQFF. DNA of the CDR3: TGTGCCAGCACGGGACTAGCGGGGTACTACAATGAGCAGTTCTTC.

The chain combines TRBV5-6 with TRBJ2-7; D might be TRBD1 (5 bases). CDR1 is SGHDT, CDR2 YYEEEE, per germline. Trimming took off 3 bases at V and 2 bases at J, with 12 bases between the two ends. This CDR3 has 14 residues. In DNA form, the CDR3 reads TGTGCCAGCAGCTGGGGCGACAGACCCTACGAGCAGTACTTC. Amino acid sequence: CASSWGDRPYEQYF.

The CDR3 bases are TGTGCCAGTAGTAAGTGGGCGCGGAACACTGAAGCTTTCTTT. Amino acids: CASSKWARNTEAFF. The chain is built from TRBV19 and TRBJ1-1; D is unclear. Germline CDR1 reads LNHDA; CDR2 reads SQIVND (reference sequence). V lost 4 bases to trimming and J lost 1 base, with 10 bases between them. This CDR3 contains 14 residues.

The chain couples TRBV5-4 to TRBJ1-2; the D is unclear. Trimming took 2 bases from V and 1 from J, leaving 6 bases between them. Germline V gene data show CDR1 as SGHNT and CDR2 as YYREEE (reference sequence). This CDR3 has 13 amino acids. The CDR3 DNA follows: TGTGCCAGCAGCTTCCCCAGTAACTATGGCTACACCTTC. Its protein product is CASSFPSNYGYTF.

V usage is TRBV7-6 and J usage is TRBJ1-5, with TRBD1 matching over 7 bases. The V gene end was trimmed by 1 base and the J gene end by 7 bases; junction bases not matched to a gene: 7. The CDR3 runs to 15 residues. Per the germline V gene, CDR1 is SGHVS and CDR2 is FNYEAQ. The CDR3 bases are TGTGCCAGCAGCTTAGGCCAGGGGGTGGACCAGCCCCAGCATTTT. Amino acids: CASSLGQGVDQPQHF.

DNA of the CDR3: TGTGCCAGCAGCGCCACAGGGGGCTCCTACAATGAGCAGTTCTTC. This codes for CASSATGGSYNEQFF. This chain links TRBV11-3 with TRBJ2-1; 8 bases map to TRBD1. Germline loops: CDR1 SGHNT, CDR2 YENEEA. The CDR3 length is 15 residues. V lost 5 bases to trimming and J lost 0 bases; unmatched junction nucleotides: 3.

The chain couples TRBV6-4 to TRBJ1-6; 8 bases align to TRBD1. The germline CDR1 and CDR2 sequences are MRHNA and SNTAGT. The CDR3 is 13 amino acids. The V segment lost 5 bases and the J segment 12 bases; nucleotides outside the gene matches: 6. The CDR3 coding sequence is TGTGCCAGCAGTTGGGACAGGAGGGGACCCCTCCACTTT. Translation gives CASSWDRRGPLHF.

This clone has just one count. The chain recombines TRBV30 with TRBJ1-5, with a possible D match to TRBD1 (5 bases). Germline CDR1 and CDR2: GTSNPN and SVGIG (reference sequence). CDR3 length: 15 amino acids. V lost 0 bases to trimming and J lost 4 bases, with 13 bases between them. The DNA for the CDR3 is TGTGCCTGGAGTGTAAAGGGAAAGGGGAATCAGCCCCAGCATTTT. The encoded protein is CAWSVKGKGNQPQHF.

The V gene is TRBV4-3, the J gene TRBJ2-2; D uncertain. The CDR3 is made up of 12 amino acids. V was trimmed by 3 bases and J by 3 bases, leaving 2 bases between them. The germline gives CDR1 LGHNA, CDR2 YSLEER. CDR3 DNA: TGCGCCAGCAGCCACTACACCGGGGAGCTGTTTTTT. This encodes CASSHYTGELFF.

This chain uses TRBV5-4 with TRBJ2-7; tentative D call: TRBD1 (6 bases). The germline CDR1 and CDR2 sequences are SGHNT and YYREEE (reference sequence). CDR3 length equals 14 residues. The germline V and J ends were trimmed by 1 base and 2 bases, with 10 bases remaining between them. The CDR3 is CASSLNRDPYEQYF. In DNA, the CDR3 is TGTGCCAGCAGCTTGAACAGGGACCCCTACGAGCAGTACTTC. The variable domain in full, with the rest retrieved from reference TRBV5-4 and TRBJ2-7, is ETGVTQSPTHLIKTRGQQVTLRCSSQSGHNTVSWYQQALGQGPQFIFQYYREEENGRGNFPPRFSGLQFPNYSSELNVNALELDDSALYLCASSLNRDPYEQYFGPGTRLTVT.

V and J are TRBV11-2 and TRBJ2-7, with D possibly being TRBD2 (5 bases). The CDR3 is 16 residues long. CDR1 and CDR2 from the germline V gene are SGHAT and FQNNGV. The germline V and J ends were trimmed by 1 base and 13 bases, with 26 bases remaining between them. The CDR3 DNA sequence: TGTGCCAGCAGCTTAGGTGTAAACACCGCGTCCATACTAGTCTACTTC. Residues: CASSLGVNTASILVYF.

The J gene is TRBJ1-3, the V gene TRBV28; D is unresolved. The CDR3 contains 12 residues. Trimming took 3 bases from V and 3 from J, leaving 3 bases between them. CDR1 is MDHEN and CDR2 is SYDVKM in the germline V gene. Written as DNA, the CDR3 is TGTGCCAGCAGTTTCCGTGGAAACACCATATATTTT. This encodes CASSFRGNTIYF.

V is TRBV4-1 and J is TRBJ2-3, with a weak D call TRBD1 (7 bases). Germline assignment: CDR1 MGHRA and CDR2 YSYEKL. Trimming pared 0 bases from V and 3 bases from J, leaving 19 bases between. The CDR3 is 18 residues long. This CDR3 is CASSQDQGGRGSTDTQYF. The CDR3 bases are TGCGCCAGCAGCCAAGATCAGGGGGGCAGGGGGTCGACAGATACGCAGTATTTT.

The chain is built from TRBV5-8 and TRBJ2-2, with a possible D match to TRBD1 (5 bases). V dropped 4 bases and J dropped 0 bases, with 10 bases sitting between them. CDR1 and CDR2 (germline): SGHTS, YDEGEE. The CDR3 runs 15 residues. The DNA for the CDR3 is TGTGCCAGCAGCCTGGGGCTTTCGAACACCGGGGAGCTGTTTTTT. Amino acid sequence: CASSLGLSNTGELFF.

This clone was detected once. The V and J genes are TRBV7-2 and TRBJ2-3; 10 nucleotides agree with TRBD2. The CDR3 sequence is 19 residues long. CDR1 and CDR2 (germline): SGHTA, FQGNSA. Unmatched junction bases numbered 14, after V lost 3 bases and J lost 2 bases. CDR3 nucleotides: TGTGCCAGCAGCTTGGTCCCCCTCATACTAGCGGGGACCACAGATACGCAGTATTTT. It is translated as CASSLVPLILAGTTDTQYF.

This clone came up many times. The V gene is TRBV7-6, the J gene TRBJ2-7, with TRBD2 identical over 9 bases. CDR3 size: 16 residues. J gave up 7 bases and V 6 bases, and 16 bases lay outside the gene matches. Germline V gene sequence: CDR1 SGHVS, CDR2 FNYEAQ. The CDR3 DNA follows: TGTGCCAGCAGTACGGGGTCAGCGGGGGGAGCGCAGGAGCAGTACTTC. Translated, it gives CASSTGSAGGAQEQYF.

V and J are TRBV10-1 and TRBJ2-1; D call uncertain. V was cut by 3 bases and J by 4 bases, with 4 bases left in between. Germline loops: CDR1 WNHNN, CDR2 SYGVQD (reference sequence). This CDR3 has 12 amino acids. The DNA for the CDR3 is TGCGCCAGCAGTGAACGGTACAATGAGCAGTTCTTC. Translating gives CASSERYNEQFF.

The genes are TRBV11-2 and TRBJ1-4, with 9 bases aligning to TRBD1. V lost 6 bases, J lost 7 bases, and 9 bases stayed unmatched. Germline V gives CDR1 SGHAT, CDR2 FQNNGV. The CDR3 contains 15 residues. CDR3 region: CASRVGQGGSEKLFF. In nucleotides, the CDR3 is TGTGCCAGCAGGGTGGGACAGGGAGGTAGTGAAAAACTGTTTTTT.